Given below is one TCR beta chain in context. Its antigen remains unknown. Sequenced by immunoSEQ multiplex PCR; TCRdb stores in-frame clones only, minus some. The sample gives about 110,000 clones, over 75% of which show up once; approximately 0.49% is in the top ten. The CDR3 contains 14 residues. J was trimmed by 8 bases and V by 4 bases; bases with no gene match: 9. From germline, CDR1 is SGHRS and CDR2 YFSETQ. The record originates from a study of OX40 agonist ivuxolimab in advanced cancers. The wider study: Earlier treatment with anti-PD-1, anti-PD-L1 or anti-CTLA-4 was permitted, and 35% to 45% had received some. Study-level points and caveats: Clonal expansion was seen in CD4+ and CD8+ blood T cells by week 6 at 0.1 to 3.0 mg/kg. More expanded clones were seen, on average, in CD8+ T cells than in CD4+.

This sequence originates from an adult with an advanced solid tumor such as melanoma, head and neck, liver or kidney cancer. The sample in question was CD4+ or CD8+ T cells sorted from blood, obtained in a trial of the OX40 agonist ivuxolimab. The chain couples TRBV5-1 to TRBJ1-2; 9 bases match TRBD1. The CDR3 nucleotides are TGCGCCAGCAGCAGGACAGGGGATGACAAGGGCTACACCTTC. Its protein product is CASSRTGDDKGYTF.